This T cell receptor (beta chain) was captured by sequencing in a study of CD4+ T cells in melanoma. General study points: A reported correlation linked neoantigen-specific CD4+ T cells to CD8+, macrophage and B cell function. In melanoma, neoantigen-specific CD4+ T cells reportedly differed in differentiation state.

This clone rates as medium-sized. Its antigen remains unidentified. Using immunoSEQ multiplex PCR, the repertoire was profiled, and TCRdb retains in-frame clones only, with some absent. The table has 7,000 to 9,500 clones, 60% to 75% seen once; the top ten hold over 15%. The CDR3 has 12 residues. Trimming stripped 3 bases from V and 1 base from J, with 3 bases between. Germline loops: CDR1 KGHSH, CDR2 LQKENI. The sequence was collected from a human donor with melanoma. The rearrangement links TRBV18 to TRBJ1-1, with D hard to call. The sample consisted of cells from a culture (not recorded whether cultured in vitro). CDR3 protein: CASSPGNTEAFF. Here the CDR3 DNA reads TGTGCCAGCTCACCGGGGAACACTGAAGCTTTCTTT.